Below, 28 T cell receptor beta chains from the same sample are listed, as sequenced in a study of blood T cells in healthy people across ages. For the second PCR, which ran for roughly 7 to 11 cycles, a sample-barcoded 5' primer and a J-beta primer mix were used. TCRdb itself ran the 5' RACE reads through MiXCR, one entry per CDR3 protein. The table records about 1.8 million distinct CDR3 sequences, around 50% of them present only once. The sequenced material came from blood. The source is a woman in her forties in good health.

The V gene is TRBV6-6, the J gene TRBJ2-1, with 12 bases fitting TRBD2. The CDR3 covers 16 residues. With V trimmed by 0 bases and J by 10 bases, 7 bases remained unmatched. Germline loops: CDR1 MNHNY, CDR2 SVGAGI (reference sequence). CDR3: CASSYSLAGGPGEQFF. The CDR3 DNA is TGTGCCAGCAGTTACTCGCTAGCGGGGGGGCCGGGGGAGCAGTTCTTC.

V is TRBV20-1 and J is TRBJ2-5; D gene uncertain. This CDR3 region has 15 residues. V was clipped by 5 bases and J by 4 bases, with 20 bases between them. Germline-derived CDR1 and CDR2 are DFQATT and SNEGSKA (reference sequence). The CDR3 sequence is CSASKRAPAGETQYF. The CDR3 nucleotides are TGCAGTGCTTCCAAACGGGCCCCGGCCGGAGAGACCCAGTACTTC.

This clonotype was observed a handful of times. This rearrangement joins TRBV4-1 to TRBJ1-2, with D possibly TRBD1 on 5 matching bases. This CDR3 region has 16 residues. Germline-derived CDR1 and CDR2 are MGHRA and YSYEKL. V lost 0 bases and J 2 bases, leaving 13 bases between the germline ends. This CDR3 reads CASSQDKGRANYGYTF. CDR3 DNA sequence: TGCGCCAGCAGCCAAGATAAGGGCAGGGCAAACTATGGCTACACCTTC.

This CDR3 reads CSALSRLPGQKSYGYTF. In DNA form, the CDR3 reads TGCAGTGCTTTATCACGACTCCCGGGACAGAAGTCCTATGGCTACACCTTC. The V call is TRBV20-1, the J call TRBJ1-2; 7 bases match TRBD1. The CDR3 has 17 residues. The germline V gene encodes CDR1 DFQATT and CDR2 SNEGSKA (reference sequence). V lost 5 bases and J lost 4; bases outside the gene matches: 19.

The V call is TRBV5-1, the J call TRBJ1-2, with D tentatively TRBD1 (5 bases). The germline CDR1 and CDR2 sequences are SGHRS and YFSETQ. The CDR3 length is 14 residues. V was pared by 3 bases and J by 3 bases, with 12 bases between. For the CDR3, the DNA is TGCGCCAGCAGCTCCCAGACAGCAGACTATGGCTACACCTTC. Its translation: CASSSQTADYGYTF.

This chain joins TRBV18 and TRBJ2-1, with TRBD2 as a possible D gene (6 bases). CDR1 KGHSH and CDR2 LQKENI come from the germline V gene. CDR3 length: 16 residues. V lost 4 bases and J lost 5, with 18 bases in between. The CDR3 reads CASSRTERGRHNEQFF. DNA of the CDR3: TGTGCCAGCTCACGCACGGAACGGGGGAGACACAATGAGCAGTTCTTC. The full variable domain, completed using reference TRBV18 and TRBJ2-1, is NAGVMQNPRHLVRRRGQEARLRCSPMKGHSHVYWYRQLPEEGLKFMVYLQKENIIDESGMPKERFSAEFPKEGPSILRIQQVVRGDSAAYFCASSRTERGRHNEQFFGPGTRLTVL.

This clonotype was detected a few times. The chain joins TRBV29-1 to TRBJ2-3; D not certain. The CDR3 is made up of 14 amino acids. Looked up from germline, CDR1 is SQVTM and CDR2 is ANQGSEA. V was trimmed by 6 bases and J by 5 bases, leaving 18 bases between them. The CDR3 region has the DNA TGCAGCGTCCCCGGAGCGATAGTGGGAGATACGCAGTATTTT. Encoded protein: CSVPGAIVGDTQYF.

This rearrangement joins TRBV23-1 to TRBJ2-5; D is ambiguous. TRBV23-1 is flagged as an ORF with uncertain function. The CDR3 is 19 residues long. Between the trimmed V and J ends, which lost 2 bases and 1 base, there was a span of 23 bases. CDR3 residues: CASSQSRPNEPLIQETQYF. The CDR3 nucleotides read TGCGCCAGCAGTCAAAGTCGTCCGAACGAGCCCTTGATCCAAGAGACCCAGTACTTC.

The chain couples TRBV20-1 to TRBJ1-2; possible D gene TRBD1, 5 bases. CDR3 size: 15 residues. The germline V gene encodes CDR1 DFQATT and CDR2 SNEGSKA (reference sequence). Trimming took 5 bases from V and 2 from J, leaving 18 bases between them. The CDR3 nucleotides read TGCAGTGCTCCGTTAAGACCTAACAGGAACTATGGCTACACCTTC. Its translation is CSAPLRPNRNYGYTF.

The gene calls are TRBV9 and TRBJ2-1; 7 nucleotides agree with TRBD1. Trimming at V came to 3 bases and at J to 6 bases, leaving 9 bases not matched to a gene. CDR1 is SGDLS, CDR2 YYNGEE, per germline. The CDR3 spans 15 residues. The DNA for the CDR3 is TGTGCCAGCAGCGAAGGGGGCCTAGGCAGCAATGAGCAGTTCTTC. Its protein is CASSEGGLGSNEQFF.

This clonotype was found a few times. The V gene is TRBV29-1, the J gene TRBJ2-1; 8 bases align to TRBD2. The V gene end was trimmed by 3 bases and the J gene end by 3 bases; junction bases not matched to a gene: 4. From germline, CDR1 is SQVTM and CDR2 ANQGSEA. The CDR3 consists of 14 residues. The CDR3 DNA sequence: TGCAGCGTTGATACTAGCGGAGTCTACAATGAGCAGTTCTTC. This encodes CSVDTSGVYNEQFF.

This clonotype turned up a few times. The CDR3 DNA sequence: TGTGCCAGCAGTTTGAACAGATACTCCTACAATGAGCAGTTCTTC. Residues: CASSLNRYSYNEQFF. The chain links TRBV27 to TRBJ2-1; D remains unclear. The CDR3 extends over 15 amino acids. Germline V lookup: CDR1 MNHEY, CDR2 SMNVEV (reference sequence). The V end lost 3 bases, the J end lost 0 bases, and 9 bases lay between the germline ends.

The rearrangement uses TRBV4-1 and TRBJ1-2; 8 bases agree with TRBD1. Germline loops: CDR1 MGHRA, CDR2 YSYEKL. The J segment lost 4 bases and the V segment lost 3 bases, leaving 10 bases of the junction unmatched. The CDR3 runs to 16 residues. The CDR3 is CASSHNQGAAVYGYTF. CDR3 coding DNA: TGCGCCAGCAGCCATAATCAGGGGGCAGCGGTCTATGGCTACACCTTC.

The chain combines TRBV6-2 or TRBV6-3 with TRBJ1-1; D is uncertain. Trimming shortened V by 5 bases and J by 0 bases, and 10 bases separated the two germline ends. The CDR3 extends over 14 amino acids. Germline loops: CDR1 MNHEY, CDR2 SVGEGT. The CDR3 protein is CASSETVVNTEAFF. As DNA, the CDR3 is TGTGCCAGCAGTGAGACCGTGGTGAACACTGAAGCTTTCTTT.

This clonotype was seen a handful of times. The V and J genes are TRBV20-1 and TRBJ2-3; TRBD1 is a possible D gene (6 bases). Looked up from germline, CDR1 is DFQATT and CDR2 is SNEGSKA (reference sequence). Trimming stripped 5 bases from V and 0 bases from J, with 15 bases between. CDR3 length: 15 amino acids. The CDR3, as DNA: TGCAGTGCTCCAATGGGGGCGCTGAGCACAGATACGCAGTATTTT. Protein sequence: CSAPMGALSTDTQYF.

V is TRBV29-1 and J is TRBJ2-1, with 9 nucleotides matching TRBD2. The CDR3 contains 13 residues. The germline CDR1 and CDR2 sequences are SQVTM and ANQGSEA. V lost 1 base and J lost 10; bases outside the gene matches: 5. The CDR3 coding sequence is TGCAGCGTTGAAGCCGAGCGGGGGGAGGAGCAGTTCTTC. Its protein is CSVEAERGEEQFF.

This clonotype was found once. The rearrangement links TRBV5-6 to TRBJ2-5, with TRBD1 identical over 7 bases. This CDR3 spans 15 amino acids. The germline V gene encodes CDR1 SGHDT and CDR2 YYEEEE. The V and J ends lost 4 bases and 4 bases, in that order; junction bases with no gene match: 10. The chain's CDR3 is CASSPGQASGETQYF. The CDR3 DNA reads TGTGCCAGCAGCCCCGGACAGGCCTCCGGAGAGACCCAGTACTTC.

The chain uses TRBV28 and TRBJ2-4; TRBD1 agrees at 9 bases. The end of the DNA is better explained by TRBJ2-7, so the J call may be wrong. Per germline, CDR1 MDHEN and CDR2 SYDVKM. The CDR3 covers 17 residues. CDR3 residues: CASTLRPPGQGFNEQYF. The DNA of the CDR3 is TGTGCCAGCACCCTGAGACCTCCGGGACAGGGTTTCAACGAGCAGTACTTC.

The chain joins TRBV6-2 or TRBV6-3 to TRBJ1-5; 10 bases align to TRBD1. The ends lost 6 bases at V and 7 bases at J; junction bases unmatched: 9. This CDR3 contains 15 residues. The germline CDR1 and CDR2 sequences are MNHEY and SVGEGT. In DNA, the CDR3 is TGTGCCAGCAGCAATAGACAGGGGGCGAGGCAGCCCCAGCATTTT. Its protein is CASSNRQGARQPQHF.

This clonotype has only one observation. Sequence at one end of the junction differs from germline and may be a read error. The chain uses TRBV6-6 and TRBJ2-4; 7 nucleotides agree with TRBD1. The J call is doubtful: the DNA matches TRBJ2-7 better. Germline assignment: CDR1 MNHNY and CDR2 SVGAGI (reference sequence). This CDR3 comprises 14 residues. This CDR3 is CASSGTDVPYEQYF. For the CDR3, the DNA is TGTGCTAGCAGTGGGACAGACGTTCCCTACGAGCAGTACTTC.

The chain joins TRBV28 to TRBJ2-1; D gene unclear. This CDR3 contains 11 residues. Deletions cut 3 bases from V and 7 bases from J, with 4 bases between. The V gene's germline CDR1 is MDHEN and CDR2 SYDVKM. The CDR3 DNA follows: TGTGCCAGCAGTTTCCCAAATGAGCAGTTCTTC. It translates to CASSFPNEQFF.

There are a few counts of this clonotype. The chain links TRBV13 to TRBJ2-1, with 8 bases aligning to TRBD2. The CDR3 is 17 amino acids. V shed 5 bases and J 4 bases; nucleotides not matched to a gene: 13. Germline V CDR1 and CDR2: PRHDT, FYEKMQ (reference sequence). This CDR3 reads CASSLSGKGGYYNEQFF. The CDR3, as DNA: TGTGCCAGCAGCCTTAGCGGGAAAGGGGGTTATTACAATGAGCAGTTCTTC.

V is TRBV20-1 and J is TRBJ2-7; 7 bases align to TRBD1. The germline V gene encodes CDR1 DFQATT and CDR2 SNEGSKA (reference sequence). With 1 base clipped from V and 3 bases from J, the junction kept 3 bases outside the gene matches. This CDR3 comprises 13 residues. The CDR3 here is CSARARQGYEQYF. Here the CDR3 DNA reads TGCAGTGCTAGAGCTCGACAGGGCTACGAGCAGTACTTC.

This rearrangement joins TRBV29-1 to TRBJ2-5, with 14 bases aligning to TRBD2. Looked up from germline, CDR1 is SQVTM and CDR2 is ANQGSEA. V dropped 7 bases and J dropped 2; count of bases not matched to a gene: 15. The CDR3 consists of 18 residues. CDR3 nucleotides: TGCAGCGCTGCGGGGCGGTGGGGGACTAGCGGGGGACAAGAGACCCAGTACTTC. As protein: CSAAGRWGTSGGQETQYF.

This clonotype was observed a few times. This chain joins TRBV7-2 and TRBJ1-6; D is uncertain. Trimming took 5 bases from V and 10 from J, leaving 9 bases between them. This CDR3 spans 12 amino acids. Germline CDR1 is SGHTA and CDR2 is FQGNSA. In DNA form, the CDR3 reads TGTGCCAGCAGCCATGGAAGATCACCCCTCCACTTT. This translates into CASSHGRSPLHF.

The J gene is TRBJ2-3, the V gene TRBV28, with 9 positions matching TRBD2. The germline V gene encodes CDR1 MDHEN and CDR2 SYDVKM. J lost 4 bases, V lost 9 bases, and 11 bases had no gene match. The CDR3 contains 15 residues. The DNA of the CDR3 is TGTGCCAGTAGGGGAGGCGGGGGGGCGGCAGATACGCAGTATTTT. This sequence encodes CASRGGGGAADTQYF.

The V and J genes are TRBV7-2 and TRBJ2-1; D is possibly TRBD1 (6 bases). V lost 2 bases, J lost 3 bases, and 17 bases lay in between. The CDR3 loop spans 17 amino acids. Germline V lookup: CDR1 SGHTA, CDR2 FQGNSA. DNA for the CDR3: TGTGCCAGCAGCTTAATCCCCCAAAGGGGGAGCTACAATGAGCAGTTCTTC. This sequence encodes CASSLIPQRGSYNEQFF.

The CDR3 DNA follows: TGTGCCAGCAGTTTAGCGGGGCCTGAAAAACTGTTTTTT. This gives the protein CASSLAGPEKLFF. The genes are TRBV12-3 or TRBV12-4 and TRBJ1-4, with a tentative D call TRBD1 (5 bases). The CDR3 contains 13 residues. V dropped 0 bases and J dropped 7 bases, with 6 bases sitting between them.